The 13 T cell receptor beta chains below all came from one sample that was sequenced in a study of Graves' ophthalmopathy and Graves' hyperthyroidism. The authors amplified TCR beta CDR3 regions, and they did so from RNA transcripts for repertoire sequencing. First-round RT-PCR relied on HTBI primers, and a second-round multiplex PCR came next. TCRdb used MiXCR to reprocess the multiplex PCR reads, holding one entry per CDR3 protein. The repertoire holds 660,000 or so distinct CDR3 sequences, with about two fifths as singletons. The sample was peripheral blood. Every receptor here comes from an adult man with Graves' ophthalmopathy.

This clonotype was recorded many times. The J gene is TRBJ1-4, the V gene TRBV29-1; D is unresolved. This CDR3 is built from 13 residues. Trimming removed 5 bases from V and 4 bases from J, with 11 bases in between. Germline-derived CDR1 and CDR2 are SQVTM and ANQGSEA. CDR3 DNA: TGCAGCGTTCTTACAGCCCTTAATGAAAAACTGTTTTTT. Its protein product is CSVLTALNEKLFF.

Ten or more counts support this clonotype. The chain has TRBV29-1 and TRBJ2-7, with D possibly TRBD1 on 6 matching bases. V was trimmed by 3 bases and J by 6 bases, leaving 15 bases between them. CDR1 is SQVTM, CDR2 ANQGSEA, per germline. This CDR3 comprises 13 residues. CDR3 region: CSVEGAALAEQYF. The CDR3 DNA reads TGCAGCGTTGAGGGGGCGGCTTTGGCCGAGCAGTACTTC.

Written as DNA, the CDR3 is TGCAGCGCACGGGAGGATACGATCGGCTACACCTTC. It codes for CSAREDTIGYTF. This chain joins TRBV29-1 and TRBJ1-2; D not certain. Per germline, CDR1 SQVTM and CDR2 ANQGSEA. V was clipped by 7 bases and J by 8 bases, with 17 bases between them. CDR3 size: 12 residues. Supplemented by reference TRBV29-1 and TRBJ1-2, the full variable domain reads SAVISQKPSRDICQRGTSLTIQCQVDSQVTMMFWYRQQPGQSLTLIATANQGSEATYESGFVIDKFPISRPNLTFSTLTVSNMSPEDSSIYLCSAREDTIGYTFGSGTRLTVV.

The sample holds a few counts of this clonotype. The chain is built from TRBV15 and TRBJ1-1, with D possibly being TRBD1 (5 bases). There are 15 residues in the CDR3. CDR1 LNHNV and CDR2 YYDKDF come from the germline V gene (reference sequence). The ends were cut back, 1 base at V and 1 base at J, with 10 bases in the middle. The DNA for the CDR3 is TGTGCCACCAGCAGAGTGTTGGGGGAGAACACTGAAGCTTTCTTT. It is translated as CATSRVLGENTEAFF.

Notes on this clonotype: A much more abundant neighbour one base away suggests this may be a read error. The chain has TRBV19 and TRBJ2-2; 8 bases align to TRBD1. The CDR3 loop spans 16 amino acids. Germline CDR1 and CDR2: LNHDA and SQIVND (reference sequence). DNA of the CDR3: TGTGCCAGTAGTAAGAGAGGACAGGGCATCACCGGGGAGCTGCTTTTT. Its translation: CASSKRGQGITGELLF. Full variable domain (rest looked up from reference TRBV19 and TRBJ2-2): DGGITQSPKYLFRKEGQNVTLSCEQNLNHDAMYWYRQDPGQGLRLIYYSQIVNDFQKGDIAEGYSVSREKKESFPLTVTSAQKNPTAFYLCASSKRGQGITGELLFGEGSRLTVL.

There are many counts of this clonotype. The chain is built from TRBV3-1 and TRBJ2-7, with D possibly TRBD1 on 6 matching bases. Germline V gene lookup returns CDR1 LGHDT and CDR2 YNNKEL (reference sequence). The CDR3 is made up of 15 amino acids. V was cut by 4 bases and J by 3 bases, with 16 bases left in between. CDR3 protein: CASSPPRGHNYEQYF. CDR3 coding DNA: TGTGCCAGCAGCCCCCCTCGGGGACACAACTACGAGCAGTACTTC.

This clonotype came up once. Mismatch with germline at one junction end may stem from a read error. V and J are TRBV5-5 and TRBJ2-5; possibly TRBD1 for D (6 bases). The CDR3 runs to 15 residues. Germline V gene lookup returns CDR1 SGHKS and CDR2 YYEKEE (reference sequence). This CDR3 reads CASSQEDRGLETQYF. The CDR3 nucleotides read TGCGCCAGCAGCCAAGAAGATAGGGGGTTGGAGACCCAGTACTTC.

CDR3 DNA sequence: TGTGCCAGCAGCGTTTATGGCAATCAGCCCCAGCATTTT. Protein: CASSVYGNQPQHF. The chain joins TRBV27 to TRBJ1-5; D is ambiguous. The germline V gene has CDR1 MNHEY and CDR2 SMNVEV (reference sequence). V was shortened by 6 bases and J by 2 bases, with 8 bases between the two germline ends. This CDR3 contains 13 residues.

This clonotype was recorded at least ten times. The genes are TRBV2 and TRBJ1-5; D possibly corresponds to TRBD1 (5 bases). Germline V lookup: CDR1 SNHLY, CDR2 FYNNEI. The CDR3 extends over 15 amino acids. The V end was cut by 6 bases, the J end by 0 bases, with 12 bases between. CDR3 in amino acids: CASRPGAYSNQPQHF. Here the CDR3 DNA reads TGTGCCAGCAGACCCGGGGCCTATAGCAATCAGCCCCAGCATTTT. The whole variable domain, remainder taken from reference TRBV2 and TRBJ1-5, is EPEVTQTPSHQVTQMGQEVILRCVPISNHLYFYWYRQILGQKVEFLVSFYNNEISEKSEIFDDQFSVERPDGSNFTLKIRSTKLEDSAMYFCASRPGAYSNQPQHFGDGTRLSIL.

Many counts were recorded for this clonotype. V is TRBV11-2 and J is TRBJ2-7; 7 bases match TRBD1. The CDR3 contains 13 residues. Germline-derived CDR1 and CDR2 are SGHAT and FQNNGV. Germline trimming cut 5 bases from V and 11 bases from J; bases unmatched to any gene: 12. This chain's CDR3 is CASSPRRQGLEYF. CDR3 nucleotides: TGTGCCAGCAGCCCCCGGAGACAGGGTCTGGAGTACTTC.

Comments on this clonotype: This may stem from a read error, because a much larger clone lies one nucleotide away. The rearrangement links TRBV10-3 to TRBJ2-7; 7 nucleotides agree with TRBD2. The germline gives CDR1 ENHRY, CDR2 SYGVKD. The CDR3 totals 13 residues. The CDR3 is CAVREGAPHEQYF. The CDR3 DNA sequence: TGTGCCGTCAGGGAGGGAGCTCCCCACGAGCAGTACTTC.

Turning to this clonotype: One base away lies a much larger clone, so this may be a sequencing read error. Here the CDR3 DNA reads TGCAGTGCTCGAAGAGTGGGGAGAAATCAGCCCCAGCATTTT. This translates into CSARRVGRNQPQHF. This chain links TRBV20-1 with TRBJ1-5; D unresolved. V gave up 5 bases and J gave up 4 bases, with 15 bases separating them. Looked up from germline, CDR1 is DFQATT and CDR2 is SNEGSKA (reference sequence). This CDR3 spans 14 amino acids.

The chain carries TRBV2 and TRBJ1-2; tentatively, D is TRBD1 (6 bases). The CDR3 loop spans 15 amino acids. Germline CDR1 is SNHLY and CDR2 is FYNNEI. V lost 2 bases and J lost 2, with 12 bases in between. The CDR3 sequence: CASSEWGGGNYGYTF. For the CDR3, the DNA is TGTGCCAGCAGTGAATGGGGGGGCGGAAACTATGGCTACACCTTC.